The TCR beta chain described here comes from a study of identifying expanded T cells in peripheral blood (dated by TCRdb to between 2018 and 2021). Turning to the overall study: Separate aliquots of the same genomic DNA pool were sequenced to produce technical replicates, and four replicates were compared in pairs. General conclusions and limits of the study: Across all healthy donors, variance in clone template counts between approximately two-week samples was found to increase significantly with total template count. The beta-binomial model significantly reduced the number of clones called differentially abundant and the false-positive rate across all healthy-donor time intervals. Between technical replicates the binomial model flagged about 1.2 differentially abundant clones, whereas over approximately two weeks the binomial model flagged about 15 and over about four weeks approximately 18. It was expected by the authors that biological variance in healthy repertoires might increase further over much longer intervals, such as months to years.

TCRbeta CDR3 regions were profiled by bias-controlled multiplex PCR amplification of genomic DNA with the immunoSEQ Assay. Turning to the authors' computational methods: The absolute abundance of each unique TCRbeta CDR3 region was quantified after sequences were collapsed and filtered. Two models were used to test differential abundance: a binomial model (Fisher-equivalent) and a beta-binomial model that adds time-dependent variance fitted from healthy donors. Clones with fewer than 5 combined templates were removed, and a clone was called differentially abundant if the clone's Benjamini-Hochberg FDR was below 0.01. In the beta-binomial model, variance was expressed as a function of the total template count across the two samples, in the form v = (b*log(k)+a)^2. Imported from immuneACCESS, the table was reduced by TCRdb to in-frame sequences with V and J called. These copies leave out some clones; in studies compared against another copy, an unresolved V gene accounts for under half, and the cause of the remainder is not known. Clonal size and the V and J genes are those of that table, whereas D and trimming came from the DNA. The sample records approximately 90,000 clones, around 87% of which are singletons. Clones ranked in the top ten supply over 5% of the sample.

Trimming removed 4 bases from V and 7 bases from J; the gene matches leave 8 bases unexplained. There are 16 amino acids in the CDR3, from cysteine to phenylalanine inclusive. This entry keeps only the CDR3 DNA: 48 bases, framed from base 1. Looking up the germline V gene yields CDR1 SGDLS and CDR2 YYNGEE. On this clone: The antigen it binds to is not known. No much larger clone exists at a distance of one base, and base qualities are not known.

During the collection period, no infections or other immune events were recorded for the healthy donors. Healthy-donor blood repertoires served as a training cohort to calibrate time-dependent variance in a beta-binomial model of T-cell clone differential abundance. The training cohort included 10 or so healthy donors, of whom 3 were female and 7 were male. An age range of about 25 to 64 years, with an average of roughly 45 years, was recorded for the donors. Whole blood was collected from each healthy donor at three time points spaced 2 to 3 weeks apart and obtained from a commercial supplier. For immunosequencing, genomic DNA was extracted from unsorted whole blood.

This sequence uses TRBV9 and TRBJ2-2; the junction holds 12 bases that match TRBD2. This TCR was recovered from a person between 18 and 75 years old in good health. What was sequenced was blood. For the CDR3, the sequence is CASSPPSGGAGGELFF. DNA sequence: TGTGCCAGCAGCCCCCCTAGCGGGGGGGCCGGCGGGGAGCTGTTTTTT.